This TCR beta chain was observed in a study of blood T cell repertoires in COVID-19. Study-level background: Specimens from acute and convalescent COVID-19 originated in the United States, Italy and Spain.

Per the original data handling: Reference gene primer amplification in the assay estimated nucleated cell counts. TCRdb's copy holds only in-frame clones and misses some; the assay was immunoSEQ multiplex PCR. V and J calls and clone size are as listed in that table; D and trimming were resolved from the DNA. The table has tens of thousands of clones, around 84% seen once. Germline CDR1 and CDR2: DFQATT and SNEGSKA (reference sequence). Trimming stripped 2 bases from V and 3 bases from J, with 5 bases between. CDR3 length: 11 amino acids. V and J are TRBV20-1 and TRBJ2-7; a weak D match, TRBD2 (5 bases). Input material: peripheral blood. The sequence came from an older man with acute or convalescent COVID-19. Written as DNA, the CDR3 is TGCAGTGCTAGAACTAGCTACGAGCAGTACTTC. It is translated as CSARTSYEQYF.